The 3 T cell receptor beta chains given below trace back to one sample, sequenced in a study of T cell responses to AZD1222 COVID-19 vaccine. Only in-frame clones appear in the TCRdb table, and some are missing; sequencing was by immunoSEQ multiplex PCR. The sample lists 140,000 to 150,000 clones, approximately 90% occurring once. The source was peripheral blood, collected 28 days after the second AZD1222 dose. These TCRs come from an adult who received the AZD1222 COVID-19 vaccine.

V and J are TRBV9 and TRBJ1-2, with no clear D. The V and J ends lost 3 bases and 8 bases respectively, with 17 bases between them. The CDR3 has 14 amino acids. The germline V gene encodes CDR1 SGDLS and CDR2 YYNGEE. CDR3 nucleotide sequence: TGTGCCAGCAGCGCGCCGGGCCCCCTGGACGGCTACACCTTC. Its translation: CASSAPGPLDGYTF.

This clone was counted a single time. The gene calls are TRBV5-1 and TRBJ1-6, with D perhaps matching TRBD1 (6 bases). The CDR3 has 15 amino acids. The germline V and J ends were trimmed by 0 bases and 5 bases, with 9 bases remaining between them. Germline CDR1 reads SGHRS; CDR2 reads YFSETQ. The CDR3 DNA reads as TGCGCCAGCAGCTTGGACGGACAGCATAATTCACCCCTCCACTTT. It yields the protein CASSLDGQHNSPLHF.

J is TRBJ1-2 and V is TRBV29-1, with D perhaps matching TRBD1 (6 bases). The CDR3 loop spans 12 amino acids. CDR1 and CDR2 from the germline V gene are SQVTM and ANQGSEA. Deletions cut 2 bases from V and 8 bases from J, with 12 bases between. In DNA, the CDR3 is TGCAGCGTTGAACTGGGGGCGAAGGGCTACACCTTC. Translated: CSVELGAKGYTF.